One and the same sample provided the 25 T cell receptor beta chains below, sequenced in a study of shared clonotypes between healthy human individuals. CD45RO-negative, CCR7-selected cells formed the naive CD8 fraction, which excluded terminally differentiated effector memory CD45RA+ cells. The method was immunoSEQ multiplex PCR; TCRdb's version includes in-frame clones alone and lacks a portion of them. The sample has over 2 million clones; just under 95% are singletons. The sample was naive CD8+ T cells sorted from blood. These receptor sequences come from a man aged 18-30 years in good health.

This clone was seen just once. The V gene is TRBV12-2, the J gene TRBJ2-7; the table's D call, TRBD2, was not checked against the DNA. TRBV12-2 is given as a pseudogene. This CDR3 has 18 amino acids. As DNA, the CDR3 is TGTGCAAGTCGCTTAGTACCCTCTAACTACCGTATTAACTACGAGCAGTACTTC. It specifies CASRLVPSNYRINYEQYF.

The chain has TRBV18 and TRBJ2-7, with D possibly being TRBD2 (6 bases). CDR3 size: 14 residues. Germline assignment: CDR1 KGHSH and CDR2 LQKENI. V lost 2 bases, J lost 3 bases, and 11 bases lay in between. The CDR3 here is CASSPGDLNYEQYF. CDR3 coding DNA: TGTGCCAGCTCACCAGGGGACTTAAACTACGAGCAGTACTTC.

V usage is TRBV27 and J usage is TRBJ2-3; D tentatively fits TRBD1 or TRBD2 (5 bases each). Deletions cut 6 bases from V and 6 bases from J, with 25 bases between. Germline CDR1 is MNHEY and CDR2 is SMNVEV (reference sequence). The CDR3 runs 17 residues. CDR3 region: CASRVTLYGTAGDTQYF. The CDR3, as DNA: TGTGCCAGCAGAGTCACGCTATACGGGACGGCCGGGGATACGCAGTATTTT.

The chain employs TRBV7-9 and TRBJ2-1; D assignment may be TRBD1 or TRBD2 (5 bases each). Trimming removed 4 bases at V and 6 bases at J, with 16 bases between. The CDR3 has 15 residues. Per the germline V gene, CDR1 is SEHNR and CDR2 is FQNEAQ (reference sequence). Here the CDR3 DNA reads TGTGCCAGCAGCTCCCCCAGAGAGGGGACCAATGAGCAGTTCTTC. Encoded protein: CASSSPREGTNEQFF. Filled out from reference TRBV7-9 and TRBJ2-1, the complete variable domain reads DTGVSQNPRHKITKRGQNVTFRCDPISEHNRLYWYRQTLGQGPEFLTYFQNEAQLEKSRLLSDRFSAERPKGSFSTLEIQRTEQGDSAMYLCASSSPREGTNEQFFGPGTRLTVL.

V and J are TRBV11-2 and TRBJ1-1; 8 positions match TRBD1. Per the germline V gene, CDR1 is SGHAT and CDR2 is FQNNGV. The CDR3 runs to 16 residues. Trimming cost V 1 base and J 0 bases; bases outside gene matches: 4. The CDR3 coding sequence is TGTGCCAGCAGCTTAGTCTGGACAGGGATGAACACTGAAGCTTTCTTT. Protein sequence: CASSLVWTGMNTEAFF. Combining the CDR3 with reference TRBV11-2 and TRBJ1-1 gives the whole variable domain EAGVAQSPRYKIIEKRQSVAFWCNPISGHATLYWYQQILGQGPKLLIQFQNNGVVDDSQLPKDRFSAERLKGVDSTLKIQPAKLEDSAVYLCASSLVWTGMNTEAFFGQGTRLTVV.

The chain recombines TRBV5-1 with TRBJ1-1; no firm D call. Trimming pared 2 bases from V and 1 base from J, leaving 9 bases between. There are 14 residues in the CDR3. The germline V gene has CDR1 SGHRS and CDR2 YFSETQ. The chain's CDR3 is CASSFWEGNTEAFF. The CDR3 bases are TGCGCCAGCAGCTTCTGGGAGGGGAACACTGAAGCTTTCTTT. Variable domain in full (rest from reference TRBV5-1 and TRBJ1-1): KAGVTQTPRYLIKTRGQQVTLSCSPISGHRSVSWYQQTPGQGLQFLFEYFSETQRNKGNFPGRFSGRQFSNSRSEMNVSTLELGDSALYLCASSFWEGNTEAFFGQGTRLTVV.

This clone occurred once. The chain recombines TRBV7-9 with TRBJ1-3, with TRBD1 as a possible D gene (5 bases). V lost 1 base to trimming and J lost 4 bases, with 11 bases between them. CDR3 size: 15 residues. The germline CDR1 and CDR2 sequences are SEHNR and FQNEAQ (reference sequence). For the CDR3, the DNA is TGTGCCAGCAGCTTAGTAGGGACTGAAGGAAACACCATATATTTT. Protein: CASSLVGTEGNTIYF.

About this clone: This sample includes further DNA sequences coding for the same CDR3. The rearrangement links TRBV4-1 to TRBJ2-1; no clear D. CDR3 length: 14 residues. Per the germline V gene, CDR1 is MGHRA and CDR2 is YSYEKL. Trimming removed 1 base from V and 4 bases from J, with 8 bases in between. The CDR3: CASSQAPSYNEQFF. For the CDR3, the DNA is TGCGCCAGCAGCCAAGCCCCGAGTTACAATGAGCAGTTCTTC.

This sequence joins TRBV6-1 and TRBJ2-7; no clear D. The germline V gene encodes CDR1 MNHNS and CDR2 SASEGT. CDR3 length: 15 residues. V lost 7 bases, J lost 0 bases, and 16 bases lay in between. The DNA for the CDR3 is TGTGCCAGCAAAGCCCACGCAGGAGTCTCCTACGAGCAGTACTTC. It specifies CASKAHAGVSYEQYF.

J is TRBJ1-2 and V is TRBV25-1, with 9 nucleotides matching TRBD1. Germline V gene sequence: CDR1 MGHDK, CDR2 SYGVNS. Trimming took 4 bases from V and 8 from J; bases not matched to a gene: 5. The CDR3 spans 13 residues. CDR3 loop: CASSAGQGVGYTF. The CDR3 coding sequence is TGTGCCAGCAGTGCGGGACAGGGAGTAGGCTACACCTTC.

This clone was counted a few times. V gene TRBV4-3 combines with J gene TRBJ1-4; D ambiguous. The CDR3 sequence is 16 residues long. Trimming stripped 2 bases from V and 0 bases from J, with 10 bases between. In germline, CDR1 is LGHNA, CDR2 YSLEER. CDR3 DNA sequence: TGCGCCAGCAGCCAATTTAACAGTGCAACTAATGAAAAACTGTTTTTT. Its protein product is CASSQFNSATNEKLFF.

The genes are TRBV9 and TRBJ2-1; 11 bases map to TRBD1. Per the germline V gene, CDR1 is SGDLS and CDR2 is YYNGEE. Unmatched junction bases numbered 2, after V lost 3 bases and J lost 6 bases. CDR3 length: 14 residues. The CDR3 spells CASSAGTGGNEQFF. The CDR3 coding sequence is TGTGCCAGCAGCGCCGGGACAGGGGGCAATGAGCAGTTCTTC.

The V gene is TRBV10-2, the J gene TRBJ2-7; the match to TRBD2 covers 9 bases. The CDR3 length is 14 residues. Trimming took 5 bases from V and 4 from J; bases not matched to a gene: 6. Germline lookup yields CDR1 WSHSY and CDR2 SAAADI. The CDR3 region is CASSWAAGGYEQYF. For the CDR3, the DNA is TGCGCCAGCAGTTGGGCAGCGGGAGGTTACGAGCAGTACTTC.

This clone appeared a single time. The V and J genes are TRBV9 and TRBJ2-7; 7 bases map to TRBD1. The CDR3 loop spans 14 amino acids. The V and J ends lost 4 bases and 4 bases, in that order; junction bases with no gene match: 8. The germline CDR1 and CDR2 sequences are SGDLS and YYNGEE. The CDR3 loop reads CASSTQGSGYEQYF. For the CDR3, the DNA is TGTGCCAGCAGCACACAGGGGAGTGGGTACGAGCAGTACTTC.

Here the CDR3 reads CASSLNQGLEETQYF. As DNA, the CDR3 is TGTGCCAGCAGTCTCAACCAGGGTTTGGAAGAGACCCAGTACTTC. The genes are TRBV27 and TRBJ2-5, with a tentative D call TRBD1 (5 bases). Germline-derived CDR1 and CDR2 are MNHEY and SMNVEV (reference sequence). CDR3 length: 15 amino acids. Trimming stripped 5 bases from V and 3 bases from J, with 16 bases between.

The genes are TRBV2 and TRBJ2-1, with 7 bases lining up with TRBD2. The germline gives CDR1 SNHLY, CDR2 FYNNEI. This CDR3 spans 14 amino acids. The ends lost 3 bases at V and 6 bases at J; junction bases unmatched: 5. CDR3 in DNA: TGTGCCAGCAGTGATTTGCTAGCGGCCAATGAGCAGTTCTTC. Its protein is CASSDLLAANEQFF. Full variable domain (rest looked up from reference TRBV2 and TRBJ2-1): EPEVTQTPSHQVTQMGQEVILRCVPISNHLYFYWYRQILGQKVEFLVSFYNNEISEKSEIFDDQFSVERPDGSNFTLKIRSTKLEDSAMYFCASSDLLAANEQFFGPGTRLTVL.

Points on this clone: Other nucleotide sequences in the sample specify the same CDR3. V and J are TRBV9 and TRBJ1-5; D remains ambiguous. CDR1 is SGDLS, CDR2 YYNGEE, per germline. The CDR3 runs to 13 residues. The ends were cut back, 0 bases at V and 1 base at J, with 2 bases in the middle. The CDR3, as DNA: TGTGCCAGCAGCGTAGCCAGCAATCAGCCCCAGCATTTT. It encodes CASSVASNQPQHF.

CDR3 residues: CASSHGLAGERYF. In DNA, the CDR3 is TGTGCCAGCAGCCACGGACTAGCGGGAGAAAGGTACTTC. This chain links TRBV7-9 with TRBJ2-7; TRBD2 aligns across 13 bases. V was pared by 5 bases and J by 12 bases, with 7 bases of the junction left unmatched. Per the germline V gene, CDR1 is SEHNR and CDR2 is FQNEAQ (reference sequence). The CDR3 is made up of 13 amino acids.

The chain couples TRBV6-1 to TRBJ1-2; D is possibly TRBD1 (5 bases). The CDR3 contains 12 residues. V was trimmed by 6 bases and J by 8 bases, leaving 13 bases between them. In germline, CDR1 is MNHNS, CDR2 SASEGT. The CDR3 bases are TGTGCCAGCAGGGGGGTTGCTGCGGGCTACACCTTC. Residues: CASRGVAAGYTF.

The rearrangement joins TRBV5-6 to TRBJ1-2, with a tentative D call TRBD1 (5 bases). V gave up 3 bases and J gave up 11 bases, with 11 bases separating them. Germline V gene sequence: CDR1 SGHDT, CDR2 YYEEEE. The CDR3 totals 11 residues. The CDR3 region has the DNA TGTGCCAGCAGCTCGGGACTGGAATACACCTTC. Residues: CASSSGLEYTF.

A word on this clone: A far bigger clonotype differs at one base, so this is likely a read error. The chain links TRBV7-8 to TRBJ2-3; D remains unclear. This CDR3 has 12 amino acids. Germline V CDR1 and CDR2: SGHVS, FQNEAQ. Trimming shortened V by 1 base and J by 2 bases, and 1 base separated the two germline ends. The CDR3 sequence is CASSLDTDTQYF. CDR3 DNA: TGTGCCAGCAGCTTAGACACAGATACGCAGTATTTT.

This chain joins TRBV9 and TRBJ2-7; the D is unclear. Between the trimmed V and J ends, which lost 0 bases and 4 bases, there was a span of 14 bases. Germline V gene data show CDR1 as SGDLS and CDR2 as YYNGEE. This CDR3 region has 15 residues. The CDR3 nucleotides are TGTGCCAGCAGCGTAGATAGTCTCGGACCGTACGAGCAGTACTTC. Its translation: CASSVDSLGPYEQYF.

The chain uses TRBV9 and TRBJ2-7; perhaps TRBD2 as D (6 bases). CDR1 and CDR2 (germline): SGDLS, YYNGEE. Between the trimmed V and J ends, which lost 4 bases and 7 bases, there was a span of 15 bases. CDR3 length equals 13 residues. The CDR3 loop reads CASSPGGTSEQYF. Written as DNA, the CDR3 is TGTGCCAGCAGCCCTGGGGGGACCTCGGAGCAGTACTTC.

The count of this clone is one. V usage is TRBV28 and J usage is TRBJ2-7; D is undetermined. Germline CDR1 is MDHEN and CDR2 is SYDVKM. Deletions cut 4 bases from V and 1 base from J, with 11 bases between. The CDR3 loop spans 14 amino acids. The DNA of the CDR3 is TGTGCCAGCAGTTGGGTCGGCGGTTCCTACGAGCAGTACTTC. Protein: CASSWVGGSYEQYF.

The chain couples TRBV15 to TRBJ1-2; 9 bases are a match to TRBD1. Germline loops: CDR1 LNHNV, CDR2 YYDKDF (reference sequence). Trimming at V came to 3 bases and at J to 1 base, leaving 6 bases not matched to a gene. The CDR3 spans 16 residues. CDR3: CATSRAQGAFNYGYTF. The CDR3 DNA sequence: TGTGCCACCAGCAGGGCACAGGGGGCGTTTAACTATGGCTACACCTTC.